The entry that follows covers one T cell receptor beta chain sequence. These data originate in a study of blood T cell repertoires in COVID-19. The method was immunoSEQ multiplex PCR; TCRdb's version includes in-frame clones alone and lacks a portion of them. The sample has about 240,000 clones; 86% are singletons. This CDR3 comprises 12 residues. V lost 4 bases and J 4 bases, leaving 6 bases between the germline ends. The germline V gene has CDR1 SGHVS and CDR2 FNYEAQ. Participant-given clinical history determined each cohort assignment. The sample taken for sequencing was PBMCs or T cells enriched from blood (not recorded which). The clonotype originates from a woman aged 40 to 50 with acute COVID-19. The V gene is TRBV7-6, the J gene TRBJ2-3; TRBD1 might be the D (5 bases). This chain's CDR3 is CASSSRADTQYF. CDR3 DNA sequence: TGTGCCAGCAGCTCCAGGGCAGATACGCAGTATTTT.